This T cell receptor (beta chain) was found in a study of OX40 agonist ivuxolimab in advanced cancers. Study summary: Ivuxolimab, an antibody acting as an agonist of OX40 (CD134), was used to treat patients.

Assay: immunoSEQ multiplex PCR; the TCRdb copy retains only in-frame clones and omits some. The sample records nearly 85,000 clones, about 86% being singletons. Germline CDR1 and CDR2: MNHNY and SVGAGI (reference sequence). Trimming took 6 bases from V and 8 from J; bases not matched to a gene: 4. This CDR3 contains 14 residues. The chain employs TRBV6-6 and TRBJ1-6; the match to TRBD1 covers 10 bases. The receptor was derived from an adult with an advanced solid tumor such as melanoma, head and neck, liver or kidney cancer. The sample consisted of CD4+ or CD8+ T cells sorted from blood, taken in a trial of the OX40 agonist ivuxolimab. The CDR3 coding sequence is TGTGCCAGCAGCGTAGGGACAGGGGATTCACCCCTCCACTTT. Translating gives CASSVGTGDSPLHF.